This TCR beta chain stems from a study of early T cells in non-severe SARS-CoV-2 infection. Across the study: Alpha and beta chains were unpaired, from unsorted whole-blood bulk RNA. Study-wide results and caveats: Matching with VDJdb favored anti-spike CD8 responses (missing private and CD4 specificities).

The germline CDR1 and CDR2 sequences are MNHEY and SMNVEV (reference sequence). The CDR3 extends over 14 amino acids. The V and J ends lost 6 bases and 3 bases, in that order; junction bases with no gene match: 5. Unique molecular identifiers were affixed to single, distinct cDNA molecules. One entry per CDR3 protein, called by TCRdb with MiXCR from the 5' RACE reads. The table shows under 140,000 distinct CDR3 sequences, with 10% to 15% occurring only once. About this clonotype itself: As yet, its antigen is unknown.

The receptor's source is an adult who was a healthcare worker with PCR-confirmed SARS-CoV-2 infection or an uninfected control (not recorded which). The material was whole blood, obtained at baseline. J is TRBJ1-5 and V is TRBV27, with 7 bases that match TRBD1. The CDR3 sequence: CASRPGQINQPQHF. CDR3 sequence (DNA): TGTGCCAGCAGACCGGGACAGATCAATCAGCCCCAGCATTTT.